The rows below give T cell receptor beta chains drawn from one sample of a study of blood T cell repertoires in COVID-19. Assay: immunoSEQ multiplex PCR; the TCRdb copy retains only in-frame clones and omits some. The sample has under 80,000 clones; over 75% are singletons. The specimen sequenced was peripheral blood. These receptor sequences come from a man aged 50 to 60 with acute or convalescent COVID-19. The CDR3 runs from the conserved cysteine through the conserved F or W. Each record gives: J gene, D gene, clone size, V gene, CDR3 DNA, CDR3 protein. The D gene is left open where the match is weak. Clone sizes are given selectively: once, few, many, or a class where the clone is expanded.

TRBJ2-7 TRBD2 NA TRBV11-2 TGTGCCAGCAGCCGCGCGGGAGGCGGCGAGCAGTACTTC CASSRAGGGEQYF
TRBJ1-1 TRBD1 NA TRBV4-3 TGCGCCAGCAGCCAAAGGACAGGTCGCGGCACTGAAGCTTTCTTT CASSQRTGRGTEAFF
TRBJ2-5 TRBD1 once TRBV19 TGTGCCAGTAGTATAGCCCCGACAGGGGGTCAAGAGACCCAGTACTTC CASSIAPTGGQETQYF
TRBJ2-5 NA once TRBV5-5 TGTGCCAGCAGCTTGGGTAGTGAAGAGACCCAGTACTTC CASSLGSEETQYF
TRBJ2-2 NA few TRBV7-9 TGTGCCGGTCAGGGTTCTATTACCGGGGAGCTGTTTTTT CAGQGSITGELFF
TRBJ2-7 TRBD2 NA TRBV6-5 TGTGCCAGCAGCCGGGGGGACGAGCAGTACTTC CASSRGDEQYF
TRBJ1-5 NA NA TRBV12-3/TRBV12-4 TGTGCCAGCCGAGAGAGGGGGTATCAGCCCCAGCATTTT CASRERGYQPQHF
TRBJ2-1 TRBD2 once TRBV5-4 TGTGCCAGCAGCTCGCGGGAGGGCCAATACAATGAGCAGTTCTTC CASSSREGQYNEQFF
TRBJ1-2 NA few TRBV7-2 TGTGCCAGCAGCCCTACAGGGATCAATGGCTACACCTTC CASSPTGINGYTF
TRBJ1-3 NA NA TRBV27 TGTGCCAGCAGTTCTACCTATAGGACTTATCCTTCTGGAAACACCATATATTTT CASSSTYRTYPSGNTIYF
TRBJ1-4 NA NA TRBV19 TGTGCCAGTGCCGAAACAGGGTCCCTCCTCGAAAAACTGTTTTTT CASAETGSLLEKLFF
TRBJ2-3 TRBD2 NA TRBV7-3 TGTGCCAGCAGTTTAGGGCGGCGACTAGCGGGGAGTTCAGATACGCAGTATTTT CASSLGRRLAGSSDTQYF
TRBJ2-5 TRBD1 NA TRBV7-6 TGTGCCAGCAGCTCCTGGGGTGACAGGGGAGGCGAGACCCAGTACTTC CASSSWGDRGGETQYF
TRBJ1-3 NA NA TRBV11-2 TGTGCCAGCAGCTTAACTAGGAGAAACACCATATATTTT CASSLTRRNTIYF
TRBJ1-2 TRBD1 NA TRBV11-1 TGTGCCAGCAGCCACCGGGACAGTTTCTATGGCTACACCTTC CASSHRDSFYGYTF
TRBJ1-2 TRBD1 NA TRBV5-6 TGTGCCAGCAGCTTTGTGGGCACCGGGACAGTCTACTATGGCTACACCTTC CASSFVGTGTVYYGYTF
TRBJ1-4 NA NA TRBV4-3 TGCGCCAGCAGCCCATCCGGGGGGGCTAATGAAAAACTGTTTTTT CASSPSGGANEKLFF
TRBJ1-2 NA NA TRBV5-5 TGTGCCAGCAGCTTGACTGGTAATGGCTACACCTTC CASSLTGNGYTF
TRBJ1-4 TRBD1 NA TRBV10-2 TGCGCCAGCAGTGACGGGACAGGGAGTGAAAAACTGTTTTTT CASSDGTGSEKLFF
TRBJ1-6 TRBD1 NA TRBV7-2 TGTGCCAGCAGCTTTGGACAGGGCCCTTATAATTCACCCCTCCACTTT CASSFGQGPYNSPLHF
TRBJ2-7 TRBD2 NA TRBV19 TGTGCCAGTAGTCCAAGCGGGAGAGGGTACGAGCAGTACTTC CASSPSGRGYEQYF
TRBJ1-2 NA NA TRBV7-2 TGTGCCAGCAGCTTAGCGTTAGGGAGTATTGGCTACACCTTC CASSLALGSIGYTF
TRBJ1-1 NA once TRBV4-1 TGCGCCAGCAGTCCTGGGGGGGCGAGGGGTGACACTGAAGCTTTCTTT CASSPGGARGDTEAFF
TRBJ2-2 NA NA TRBV7-3 TGTGCCAGCGGTGGACACTCAGGCATCGGGGAGCTGTTTTTT CASGGHSGIGELFF
TRBJ2-7 NA NA TRBV9 TGTGCCAGCAGCCCACCCGAGGGCGGGTACGAGCAGTACTTC CASSPPEGGYEQYF
TRBJ2-3 NA NA TRBV19 TGTGCCAGTATGGAAACACAGCATTACACAGATACGCAGTATTTT CASMETQHYTDTQYF
TRBJ1-5 NA NA TRBV2 TGTGCCAGCAGTGGCGACGGAGGTCAGCCCCAGCATTTT CASSGDGGQPQHF